This entry lists 5 T cell receptor beta chains sequenced from one sample in a study of regulatory T cells in long-lasting Graves disease. For TCR beta, libraries came from iRepertoire HTBI primers and Arm-PCR of CDR3 regions. TCRdb recomputed calls from the multiplex PCR reads with MiXCR, one row per CDR3 protein. The table lists roughly 400,000 distinct CDR3 sequences, over 20% of them singletons. Sample time point: persistent/refractory GD, antithyroid drugs over 5 years with positive TRAb. Isolated PBMC RNA provided the starting material for the TCR library. The sequencing used peripheral blood mononuclear cells (PBMCs), collected when the disease was refractory, from a patient treated with antithyroid drugs. These receptors were obtained from a female donor with Graves disease.

This clonotype came up a few times. This sequence joins TRBV4-1 and TRBJ1-6, with unresolved D. This CDR3 region has 17 residues. V gave up 0 bases and J gave up 0 bases, with 9 bases separating them. Germline CDR1 reads MGHRA; CDR2 reads YSYEKL. The CDR3 spells CASSQDDLSSYNSPLHF. CDR3 nucleotide sequence: TGCGCCAGCAGCCAAGACGACCTTAGCTCCTATAATTCACCCCTCCACTTT.

Only a few counts were recorded for this clonotype. The CDR3 region is CASSLIVGPQYF. The CDR3 nucleotides read TGTGCCAGCAGTTTAATAGTCGGCCCCCAGTATTTT. V is TRBV28 and J is TRBJ2-3; no clear D gene. Germline V CDR1 and CDR2: MDHEN, SYDVKM. The germline V and J ends were trimmed by 2 bases and 12 bases, with 12 bases remaining between them. This CDR3 has 12 amino acids.

This clonotype was observed many times. The gene calls are TRBV7-3 and TRBJ2-2, with 7 bases that match TRBD1. CDR3 length: 14 residues. Germline CDR1 and CDR2: SGHTA and FQGTGA. Germline trimming cut 3 bases from V and 4 bases from J; bases unmatched to any gene: 2. CDR3 DNA sequence: TGTGCCAGCAGCTTGGACAGGAGCACCGGGGAGCTGTTTTTT. It encodes CASSLDRSTGELFF.

V gene TRBV28 combines with J gene TRBJ1-5; maybe TRBD1 (5 bases). Trimming took 1 base from V and 7 from J, leaving 8 bases between them. Germline assignment: CDR1 MDHEN and CDR2 SYDVKM. This CDR3 region has 13 residues. CDR3 coding DNA: TGTGCCAGCAGTTTATCGGGGGTACAGCCCCAGCATTTT. Translation gives CASSLSGVQPQHF.

This clonotype was seen more than once but under ten times. The chain is built from TRBV29-1 and TRBJ1-1, with a possible D match to TRBD1 (5 bases). CDR3 length: 13 amino acids. Germline CDR1 is SQVTM and CDR2 is ANQGSEA. Trimming removed 8 bases at V and 1 base at J, with 14 bases between. CDR3 loop: CSSQGSGNTEAFF. The CDR3 DNA reads as TGCAGCTCTCAGGGATCCGGGAACACTGAAGCTTTCTTT.